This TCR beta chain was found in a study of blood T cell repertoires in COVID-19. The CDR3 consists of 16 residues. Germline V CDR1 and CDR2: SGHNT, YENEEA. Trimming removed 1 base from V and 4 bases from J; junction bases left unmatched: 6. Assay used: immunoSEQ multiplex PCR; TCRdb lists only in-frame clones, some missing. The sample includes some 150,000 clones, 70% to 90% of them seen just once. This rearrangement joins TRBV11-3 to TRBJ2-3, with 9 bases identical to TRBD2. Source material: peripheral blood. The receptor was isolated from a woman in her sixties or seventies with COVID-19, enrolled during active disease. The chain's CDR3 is CASSLGGGGAADTQYF. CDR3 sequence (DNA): TGTGCCAGCAGCTTAGGTGGCGGGGGGGCAGCAGATACGCAGTATTTT.